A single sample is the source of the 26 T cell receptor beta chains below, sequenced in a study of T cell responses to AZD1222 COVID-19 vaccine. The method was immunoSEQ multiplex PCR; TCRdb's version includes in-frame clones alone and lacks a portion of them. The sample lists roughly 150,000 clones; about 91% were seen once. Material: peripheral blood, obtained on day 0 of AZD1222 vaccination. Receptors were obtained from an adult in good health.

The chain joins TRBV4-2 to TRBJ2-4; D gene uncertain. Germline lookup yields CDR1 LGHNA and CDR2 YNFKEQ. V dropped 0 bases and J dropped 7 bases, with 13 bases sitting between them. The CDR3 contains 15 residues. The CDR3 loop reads CASSQDQADANIQYF. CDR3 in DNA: TGTGCCAGCAGCCAAGATCAGGCAGATGCGAACATTCAGTACTTC.

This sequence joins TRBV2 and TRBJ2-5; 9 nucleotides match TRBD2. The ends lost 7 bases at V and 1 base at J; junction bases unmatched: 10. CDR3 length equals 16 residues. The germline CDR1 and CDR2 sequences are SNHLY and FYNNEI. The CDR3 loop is CASKVLRGGGQETQYF. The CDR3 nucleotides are TGTGCCAGCAAAGTCTTGCGGGGGGGCGGCCAAGAGACCCAGTACTTC.

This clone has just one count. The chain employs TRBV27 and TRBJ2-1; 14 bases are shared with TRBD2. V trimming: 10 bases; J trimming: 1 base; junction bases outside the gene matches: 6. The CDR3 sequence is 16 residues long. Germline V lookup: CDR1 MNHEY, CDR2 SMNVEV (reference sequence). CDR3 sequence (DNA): TGTGCCATAACGGGACTAGCGGGGGCGTCCTACAATGAGCAGTTCTTC. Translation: CAITGLAGASYNEQFF.

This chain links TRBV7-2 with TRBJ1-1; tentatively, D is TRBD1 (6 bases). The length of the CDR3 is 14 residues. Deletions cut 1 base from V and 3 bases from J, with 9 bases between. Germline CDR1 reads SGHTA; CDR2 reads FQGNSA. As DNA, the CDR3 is TGTGCCAGCAGCTTAGAGAGGGGGTACACTGAAGCTTTCTTT. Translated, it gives CASSLERGYTEAFF.

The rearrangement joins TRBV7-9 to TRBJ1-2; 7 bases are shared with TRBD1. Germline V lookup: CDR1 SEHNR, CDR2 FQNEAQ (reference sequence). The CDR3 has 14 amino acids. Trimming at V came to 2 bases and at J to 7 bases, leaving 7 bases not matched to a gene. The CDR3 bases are TGTGCCAGCAGCTTAAAGGAGGGGGCGCGTGGCTACACCTTC. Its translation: CASSLKEGARGYTF.

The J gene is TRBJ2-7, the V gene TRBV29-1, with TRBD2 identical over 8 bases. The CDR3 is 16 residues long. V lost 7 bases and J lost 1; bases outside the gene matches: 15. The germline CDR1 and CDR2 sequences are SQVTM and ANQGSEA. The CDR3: CSARRLAGYGSYEQYF. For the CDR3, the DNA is TGCAGCGCCAGGCGGCTAGCGGGTTACGGGTCCTACGAGCAGTACTTC.

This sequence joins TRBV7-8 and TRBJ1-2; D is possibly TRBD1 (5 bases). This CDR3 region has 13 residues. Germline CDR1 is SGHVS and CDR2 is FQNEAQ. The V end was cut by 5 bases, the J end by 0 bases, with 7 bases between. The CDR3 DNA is TGTGCCAGCAGCGGGGGGGCTAACTATGGCTACACCTTC. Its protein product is CASSGGANYGYTF.

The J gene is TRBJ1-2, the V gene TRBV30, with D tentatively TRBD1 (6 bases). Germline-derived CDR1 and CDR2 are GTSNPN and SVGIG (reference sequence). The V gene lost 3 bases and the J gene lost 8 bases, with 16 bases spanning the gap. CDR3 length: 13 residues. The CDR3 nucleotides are TGTGCCTGGAGCTTCAGCACAGGGAGCGGCTACACCTTC. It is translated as CAWSFSTGSGYTF.

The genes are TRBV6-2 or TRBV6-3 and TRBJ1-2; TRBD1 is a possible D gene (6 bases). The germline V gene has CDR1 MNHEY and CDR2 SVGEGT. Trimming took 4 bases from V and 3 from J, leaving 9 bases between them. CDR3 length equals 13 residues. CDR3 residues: CASSSDRHYGYTF. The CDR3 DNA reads TGTGCCAGCAGTTCCGACAGGCACTATGGCTACACCTTC.

The DNA for the CDR3 is TGTGCCACCAGCAGAGGACAGGGACTGCTTTATGGCTACACCTTC. Protein: CATSRGQGLLYGYTF. The chain uses TRBV15 and TRBJ1-2; 7 bases map to TRBD1. This CDR3 contains 15 residues. Germline V lookup: CDR1 LNHNV, CDR2 YYDKDF (reference sequence). V dropped 1 base and J dropped 5; count of bases not matched to a gene: 7.

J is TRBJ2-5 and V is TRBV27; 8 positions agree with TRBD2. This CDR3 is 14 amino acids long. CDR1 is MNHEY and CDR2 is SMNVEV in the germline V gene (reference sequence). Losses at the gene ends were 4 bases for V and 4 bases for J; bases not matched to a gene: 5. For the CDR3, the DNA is TGTGCCAGCAGTTCTCCAGGACTAGCAGAGACCCAGTACTTC. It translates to CASSSPGLAETQYF.

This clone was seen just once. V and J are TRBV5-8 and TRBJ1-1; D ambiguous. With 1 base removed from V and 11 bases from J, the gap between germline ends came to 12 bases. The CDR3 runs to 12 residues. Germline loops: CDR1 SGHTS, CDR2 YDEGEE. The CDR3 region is CASSLQVSMAFF. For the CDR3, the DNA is TGTGCCAGCAGCTTGCAGGTGTCGATGGCTTTCTTT.

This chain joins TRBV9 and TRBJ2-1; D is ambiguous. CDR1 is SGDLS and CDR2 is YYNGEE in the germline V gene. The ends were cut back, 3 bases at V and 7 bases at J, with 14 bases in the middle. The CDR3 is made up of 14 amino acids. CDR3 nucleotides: TGTGCCAGCAGCGACCCCCGGAAACGGAATGAGCAGTTCTTC. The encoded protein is CASSDPRKRNEQFF.

The CDR3 DNA reads as TGTGCCAGCAGCCCAGATAACTATGGCTACACCTTC. This translates into CASSPDNYGYTF. The chain is built from TRBV7-9 and TRBJ1-2; no clear D. Trimming stripped 5 bases from V and 1 base from J, with 5 bases between. This CDR3 contains 12 residues. CDR1 is SEHNR and CDR2 is FQNEAQ in the germline V gene (reference sequence).

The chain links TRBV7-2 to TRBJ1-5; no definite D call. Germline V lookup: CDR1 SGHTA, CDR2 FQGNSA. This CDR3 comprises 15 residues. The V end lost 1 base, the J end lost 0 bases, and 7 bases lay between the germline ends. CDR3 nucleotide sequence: TGTGCCAGCAGCTTAGACCCATATAGCAATCAGCCCCAGCATTTT. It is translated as CASSLDPYSNQPQHF.

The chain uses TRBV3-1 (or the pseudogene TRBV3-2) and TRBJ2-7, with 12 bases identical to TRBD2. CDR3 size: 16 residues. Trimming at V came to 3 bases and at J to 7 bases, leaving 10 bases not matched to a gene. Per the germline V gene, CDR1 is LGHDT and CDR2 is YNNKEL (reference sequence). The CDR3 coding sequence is TGTGCCAGCAGCCAGCGACTAGCGGGAGCATCTGGAGAGCAGTACTTC. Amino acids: CASSQRLAGASGEQYF.

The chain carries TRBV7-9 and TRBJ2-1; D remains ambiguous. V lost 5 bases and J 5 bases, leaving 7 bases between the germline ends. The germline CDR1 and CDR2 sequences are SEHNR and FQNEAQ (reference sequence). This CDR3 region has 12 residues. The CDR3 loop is CASSQQDNEQFF. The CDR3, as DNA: TGTGCCAGCAGCCAGCAGGACAATGAGCAGTTCTTC.

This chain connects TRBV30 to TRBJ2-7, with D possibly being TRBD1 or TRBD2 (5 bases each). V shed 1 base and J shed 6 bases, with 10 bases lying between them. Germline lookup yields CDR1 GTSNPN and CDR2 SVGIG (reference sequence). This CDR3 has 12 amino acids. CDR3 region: CAWSAGTVEQYF. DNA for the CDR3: TGTGCCTGGAGTGCGGGGACGGTCGAGCAGTACTTC.

Here the CDR3 DNA reads TGTGCCAGCTCACCTAGAGCGACTAGCGGCAAAGAGACCCAGTACTTC. Residues: CASSPRATSGKETQYF. The V call is TRBV18, the J call TRBJ2-5; 9 bases map to TRBD2. J lost 3 bases, V lost 3 bases, and 8 bases had no gene match. CDR1 and CDR2 (germline): KGHSH, LQKENI. This CDR3 spans 16 amino acids.

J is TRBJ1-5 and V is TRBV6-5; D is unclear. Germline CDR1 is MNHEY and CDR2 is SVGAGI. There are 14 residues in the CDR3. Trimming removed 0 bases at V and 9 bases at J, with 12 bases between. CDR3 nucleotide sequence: TGTGCCAGCAGTTACTCGGTAGGCTCGGGGCCCCAGCATTTT. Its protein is CASSYSVGSGPQHF.

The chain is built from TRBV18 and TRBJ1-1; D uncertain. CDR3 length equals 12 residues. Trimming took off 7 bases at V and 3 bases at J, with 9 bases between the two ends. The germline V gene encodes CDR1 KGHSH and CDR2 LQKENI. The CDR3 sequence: CASLRADTEAFF. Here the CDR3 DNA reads TGTGCCAGCTTAAGAGCCGACACTGAAGCTTTCTTT.

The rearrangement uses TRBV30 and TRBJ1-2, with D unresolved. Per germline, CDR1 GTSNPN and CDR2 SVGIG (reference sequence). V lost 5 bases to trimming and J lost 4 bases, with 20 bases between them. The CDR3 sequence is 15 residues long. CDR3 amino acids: CAWSHPLGSFYGYTF. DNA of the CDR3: TGTGCCTGGTCCCACCCTCTAGGGAGCTTCTATGGCTACACCTTC.

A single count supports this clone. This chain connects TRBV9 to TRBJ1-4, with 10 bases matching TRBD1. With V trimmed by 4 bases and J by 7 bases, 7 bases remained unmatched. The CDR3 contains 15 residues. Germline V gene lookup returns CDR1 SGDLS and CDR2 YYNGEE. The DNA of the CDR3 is TGTGCCAGCAGCCACTGGGACAGGGGCGGTGAAAAACTGTTTTTT. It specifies CASSHWDRGGEKLFF.

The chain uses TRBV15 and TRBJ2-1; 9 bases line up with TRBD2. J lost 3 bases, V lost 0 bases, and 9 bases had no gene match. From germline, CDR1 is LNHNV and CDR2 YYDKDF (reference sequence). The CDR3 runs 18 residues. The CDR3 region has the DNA TGTGCCACCAGCAGAGATTACGCTAGCGGGGTGTACTACAATGAGCAGTTCTTC. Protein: CATSRDYASGVYYNEQFF.

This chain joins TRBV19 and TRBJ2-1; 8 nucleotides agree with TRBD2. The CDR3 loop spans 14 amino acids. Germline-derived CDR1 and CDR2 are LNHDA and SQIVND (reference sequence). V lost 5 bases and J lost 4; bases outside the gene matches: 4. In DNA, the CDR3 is TGTGCCAGTAGTTCGCGGGAGGCTTACAATGAGCAGTTCTTC. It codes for CASSSREAYNEQFF.

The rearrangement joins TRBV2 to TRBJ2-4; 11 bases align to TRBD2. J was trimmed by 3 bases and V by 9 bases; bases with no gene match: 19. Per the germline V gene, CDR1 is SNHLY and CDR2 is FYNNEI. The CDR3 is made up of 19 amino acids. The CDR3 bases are TGTGCCAGTGGTGGGATTGGAGGACTAGCGGGTTTTTTCAAAAACATTCAGTACTTC. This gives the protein CASGGIGGLAGFFKNIQYF.